This TCR beta chain was identified during a study of type 1 regulatory T cells. The wider study: This in vitro CD4 product, T-allo10, is enriched for Tr1 cells and alloantigen-specific.

TCRdb reanalysed the reads using MiXCR and keeps one entry per CDR3 protein. The table has 25,000 or so distinct CDR3 sequences, around half seen once; the top ten hold around 4.9%. V lost 2 bases, J lost 0 bases, and 14 bases lay in between. Germline V gives CDR1 LGHNA, CDR2 YNFKEQ. CDR3 length equals 18 residues. A word on this clonotype: Its target is unknown.

The rearrangement links TRBV4-2 to TRBJ2-6; D gene unclear. The TCR sequence derives from a human donor in good health. Sequenced material: cultured T cells, either the whole culture or a sorted T cell fraction (not recorded which). CDR3 bases: TGTGCCAGCAGCCAAAACGTTGGGGTAAACTCTGGGGCCAACGTCCTGACTTTC. Translation: CASSQNVGVNSGANVLTF.